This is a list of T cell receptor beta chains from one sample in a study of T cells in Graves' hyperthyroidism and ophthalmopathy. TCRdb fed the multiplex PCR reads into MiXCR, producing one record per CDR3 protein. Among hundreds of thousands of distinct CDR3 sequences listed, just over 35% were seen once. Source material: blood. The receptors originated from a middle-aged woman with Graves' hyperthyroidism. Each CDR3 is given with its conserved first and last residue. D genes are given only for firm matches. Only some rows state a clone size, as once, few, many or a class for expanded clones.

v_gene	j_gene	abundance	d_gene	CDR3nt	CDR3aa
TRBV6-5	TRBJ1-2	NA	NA	TGTGCCAGCAGTTATAGGACAGCCACCTTTCCGACTTCCTTC	CASSYRTATFPTSF
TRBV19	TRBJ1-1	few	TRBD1	TGTGGAGCCGGACAGGTGAACACTGAAGCTTTCTTT	CGAGQVNTEAFF
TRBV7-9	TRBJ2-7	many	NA	TGTGCCAGCAGCCCCCGTGGAGCCTACGAGCAGTACTTC	CASSPRGAYEQYF
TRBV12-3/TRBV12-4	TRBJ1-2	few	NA	TGTGCCAGCAGCCCCCCCGGGGGGACCTATGGCTACACCTTC	CASSPPGGTYGYTF
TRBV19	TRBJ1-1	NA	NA	TGTGCCAGTAGTATAGGGGGCAACACTGAAGCTTCCTTT	CASSIGGNTEASF
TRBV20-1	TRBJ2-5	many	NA	TGCAGTGCTCCCGCCCCGCCGTTGGAGACCCAGTACTTC	CSAPAPPLETQYF
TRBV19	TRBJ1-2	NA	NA	TGTGCCAGTAGTCTCCTTCCAGGGCCTGGGGGCTACACCTTC	CASSLLPGPGGYTF
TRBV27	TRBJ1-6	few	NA	TGTGCCAGCGGCTCGCCCGTGGTTTATTCACCCCTCCACTTT	CASGSPVVYSPLHF
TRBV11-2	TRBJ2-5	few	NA	TGTGCCAGCAGCGATTACAAGTACCAAGAGACCCAGTACTTC	CASSDYKYQETQYF
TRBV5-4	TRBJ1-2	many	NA	TGTGCCAGCAGCTTCGGGGGGCATAGAGGCTACACCTTC	CASSFGGHRGYTF
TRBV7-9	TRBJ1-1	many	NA	TGTGCCAGCAGCTTAGGGGAAGCTGAAGCTTTCTTT	CASSLGEAEAFF
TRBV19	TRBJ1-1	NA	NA	TGTGCCAATACTGTCCGTGACAGGCGAACTGAAGCTTTCTTT	CANTVRDRRTEAFF
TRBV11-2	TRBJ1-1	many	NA	TGTGCCAGCAGCTTAAATATGGGGACTGAAGCTTTCTTT	CASSLNMGTEAFF
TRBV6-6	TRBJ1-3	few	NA	TGTGCCAGCAGTGACCAGACAGGACCAAACACCATATATTTT	CASSDQTGPNTIYF
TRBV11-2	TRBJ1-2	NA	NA	TGTGCCAGCAGCTTCACCTTGGACAGCAACTATGGCTACACCTTC	CASSFTLDSNYGYTF
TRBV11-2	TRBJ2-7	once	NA	TGTGCCAGCAACCGACGTTGGGGGGCCGTCTACGAGCAGTACTTC	CASNRRWGAVYEQYF
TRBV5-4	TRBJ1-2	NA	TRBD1	TGTGCCAGCAGCTTTCCGGGACAGGGGTATGGCTACACCTTC	CASSFPGQGYGYTF
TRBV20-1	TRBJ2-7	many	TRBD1	TGCAGTGCTAGAGATACGGCCAGGGGGGAGCAGTACTTC	CSARDTARGEQYF
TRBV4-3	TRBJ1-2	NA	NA	TGCGCCAGCAGCCAAGAAGCAGCGATTAAGGGAGGCTACACCTTC	CASSQEAAIKGGYTF
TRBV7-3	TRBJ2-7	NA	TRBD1	TGTGCCAGCAGCCGGGGACAGGGGAGCGAGCAGTACTTC	CASSRGQGSEQYF
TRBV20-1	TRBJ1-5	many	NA	TGCAGTGCTATCGGGACTCAGGGGAATCAAGGGCAGCCCCAGCATTTT	CSAIGTQGNQGQPQHF
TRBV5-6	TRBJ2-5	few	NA	TGTGCCAGCAGCTCCTGGTCGGCGGAGACCCAGTACTTC	CASSSWSAETQYF
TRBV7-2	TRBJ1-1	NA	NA	TGTGCCAGCAGCCTTAAAGACAAATTGAACACTGAAGCTTTCTTT	CASSLKDKLNTEAFF
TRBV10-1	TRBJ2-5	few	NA	TGCGCCAGCAGTAGCGGGACAGCTCAAGAGACCCAGTACTTC	CASSSGTAQETQYF